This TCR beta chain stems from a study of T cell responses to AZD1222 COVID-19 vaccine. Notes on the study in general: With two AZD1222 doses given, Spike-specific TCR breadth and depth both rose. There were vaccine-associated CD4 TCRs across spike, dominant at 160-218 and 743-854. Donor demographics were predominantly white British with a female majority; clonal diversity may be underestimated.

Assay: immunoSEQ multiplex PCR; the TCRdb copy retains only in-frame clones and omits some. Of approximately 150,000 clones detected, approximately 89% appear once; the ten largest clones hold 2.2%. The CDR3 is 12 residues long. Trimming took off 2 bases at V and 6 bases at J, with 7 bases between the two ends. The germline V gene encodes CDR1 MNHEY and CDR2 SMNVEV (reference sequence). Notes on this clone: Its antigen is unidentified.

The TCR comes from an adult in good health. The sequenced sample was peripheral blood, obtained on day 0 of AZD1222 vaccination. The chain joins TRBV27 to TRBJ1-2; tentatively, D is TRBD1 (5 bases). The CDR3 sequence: CASSLQGDGYTF. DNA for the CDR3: TGTGCCAGCAGTTTACAGGGAGATGGCTACACCTTC.